One sample yielded the 31 T cell receptor beta chains listed below, sequenced in a study of T cell changes during pregnancy in multiple sclerosis. Only in-frame clones appear in the TCRdb table, and some are missing; sequencing was by immunoSEQ multiplex PCR. This sample has approximately 35,000 clones, with 91% found just once. Sample: CD4+ T cells from peripheral blood mononuclear cells, taken in the third trimester of pregnancy. The receptor source for this set is a female donor in good health, enrolled as a control in a pregnancy study.

This clone occurred a few times. V usage is TRBV28 and J usage is TRBJ1-5; D is undetermined. The germline gives CDR1 MDHEN, CDR2 SYDVKM. This CDR3 spans 15 amino acids. V lost 3 bases and J 2 bases, leaving 11 bases between the germline ends. This CDR3 is CASSLHQAGNQPQHF. The CDR3, as DNA: TGTGCCAGCAGTTTGCATCAAGCCGGCAATCAGCCCCAGCATTTT.

The rearrangement joins TRBV4-1 to TRBJ2-2; 10 nucleotides line up with TRBD2. CDR1 is MGHRA, CDR2 YSYEKL, per germline. CDR3 size: 17 residues. V lost 1 base to trimming and J lost 2 bases; unmatched junction nucleotides: 4. The CDR3 region is CASSQGLAGENTGELFF. CDR3 in DNA: TGCGCCAGCAGCCAAGGTCTAGCGGGAGAAAACACCGGGGAGCTGTTTTTT.

J is TRBJ2-1 and V is TRBV19; TRBD1 matches 8 bases. This CDR3 region has 17 residues. With 4 bases clipped from V and 6 bases from J, the junction kept 14 bases outside the gene matches. The germline V gene has CDR1 LNHDA and CDR2 SQIVND (reference sequence). The CDR3 spells CASSRRRGQAASNEQFF. The DNA for the CDR3 is TGTGCCAGTAGTAGAAGAAGGGGACAGGCCGCCTCCAATGAGCAGTTCTTC.

This sequence joins TRBV10-3 and TRBJ2-7; the D gene is possibly TRBD2 (7 bases). V gave up 4 bases and J gave up 3 bases, with 13 bases separating them. The CDR3 is 14 residues long. Germline V gives CDR1 ENHRY, CDR2 SYGVKD. CDR3 residues: CAISVGGAYYEQYF. Written as DNA, the CDR3 is TGTGCCATCAGTGTTGGGGGGGCTTACTACGAGCAGTACTTC.

V and J are TRBV9 and TRBJ2-7, with TRBD2 matching 8 bases. V trimming: 0 bases; J trimming: 3 bases; junction bases outside the gene matches: 5. Germline V gives CDR1 SGDLS, CDR2 YYNGEE. The CDR3 has 15 amino acids. CDR3 amino acids: CASSVEGTRGYEQYF. The CDR3 DNA is TGTGCCAGCAGCGTAGAAGGGACTAGGGGCTACGAGCAGTACTTC.

With respect to this clone: The junction and the germline gene differ at one end; a read error may be behind it. This chain connects TRBV2 to TRBJ2-1, with 9 bases lining up with TRBD1. CDR1 is SNHLY and CDR2 is FYNNEI in the germline V gene. The CDR3 is 11 amino acids. The CDR3 DNA is TGTGCCAGCAGAGAGGGACAGGGTTTGCTCTTC. Protein sequence: CASREGQGLLF.

This clone has only a few counts. This sequence joins TRBV4-1 and TRBJ1-6, with D perhaps matching TRBD1 (5 bases). Germline V CDR1 and CDR2: MGHRA, YSYEKL. The CDR3 runs 13 residues. The V gene lost 0 bases and the J gene lost 9 bases, with 6 bases spanning the gap. The CDR3 sequence is CASSQDRGSPLHF. The CDR3 DNA sequence: TGCGCCAGCAGCCAAGATAGGGGTTCACCCCTCCACTTT.

This chain links TRBV29-1 with TRBJ2-3; D gene ambiguous. Germline V gives CDR1 SQVTM, CDR2 ANQGSEA. Deletions cut 2 bases from V and 1 base from J, with 4 bases between. The CDR3 is 12 amino acids. The CDR3 protein is CSVESGTDTQYF. The DNA for the CDR3 is TGCAGCGTTGAAAGCGGCACAGATACGCAGTATTTT.

J is TRBJ2-7 and V is TRBV7-2; D possibly corresponds to TRBD2 (6 bases). The V end lost 1 base, the J end lost 0 bases, and 10 bases lay between the germline ends. This CDR3 is 15 amino acids long. Germline CDR1 reads SGHTA; CDR2 reads FQGNSA. The DNA for the CDR3 is TGTGCCAGCAGCTTAGGGCGGGATTTCTCCTACGAGCAGTACTTC. Translating it yields CASSLGRDFSYEQYF. The variable domain in full, completed from reference TRBV7-2 and TRBJ2-7, reads GAGVSQSPSNKVTEKGKDVELRCDPISGHTALYWYRQSLGQGLEFLIYFQGNSAPDKSGLPSDRFSAERTGGSVSTLTIQRTQQEDSAVYLCASSLGRDFSYEQYFGPGTRLTVT.

This rearrangement joins TRBV18 to TRBJ1-3; D is possibly TRBD1 (5 bases). The germline CDR1 and CDR2 sequences are KGHSH and LQKENI. CDR3 length: 16 residues. V lost 0 bases and J lost 3, with 12 bases in between. In DNA form, the CDR3 reads TGTGCCAGCTCACCACCGGCTCCAGGGCTTGGAAACACCATATATTTT. It is translated as CASSPPAPGLGNTIYF.

This rearrangement joins TRBV7-9 to TRBJ2-5; TRBD2 might be the D (5 bases). CDR3 length equals 14 residues. Germline V lookup: CDR1 SEHNR, CDR2 FQNEAQ (reference sequence). The ends were cut back, 5 bases at V and 3 bases at J, with 13 bases in the middle. The CDR3 region is CASSPQRIEETQYF. For the CDR3, the DNA is TGTGCCAGCAGCCCCCAGCGGATTGAAGAGACCCAGTACTTC.

V and J are TRBV5-4 and TRBJ1-2, with 10 bases that match TRBD1. The junction had 10 bases not matched to a gene; V was cut back by 4 bases and J by 7 bases. The CDR3 has 15 amino acids. CDR1 SGHNT and CDR2 YYREEE come from the germline V gene (reference sequence). DNA of the CDR3: TGTGCCAGCAGCAGCCAGACAGGGGGCGTCAGTGGCTACACCTTC. Protein sequence: CASSSQTGGVSGYTF.

The rearrangement uses TRBV29-1 and TRBJ1-6; D is possibly TRBD1 (6 bases). This CDR3 has 15 residues. The germline V and J ends were trimmed by 6 bases and 0 bases, with 12 bases remaining between them. CDR1 is SQVTM and CDR2 is ANQGSEA in the germline V gene. CDR3 DNA: TGCAGCGTGAGGGCGGACAGCTCCTATAATTCACCCCTCCACTTT. As protein: CSVRADSSYNSPLHF.

This clone was seen a single time. The chain carries TRBV6-5 and TRBJ2-1; D may be TRBD2 (7 bases). Germline lookup yields CDR1 MNHEY and CDR2 SVGAGI. Trimming left V 8 bases short and J 6 bases short, with 17 bases between. This CDR3 has 14 residues. The CDR3 sequence: CASRSGGKINEQFF. The CDR3 nucleotides are TGTGCCAGCCGCTCGGGGGGCAAAATCAATGAGCAGTTCTTC.

J is TRBJ1-2 and V is TRBV6-6; 10 bases are shared with TRBD1. The CDR3 loop spans 16 amino acids. The J segment lost 4 bases and the V segment lost 5 bases, leaving 10 bases of the junction unmatched. From germline, CDR1 is MNHNY and CDR2 SVGAGI (reference sequence). CDR3 in DNA: TGTGCCAGCAGTAACCGGGACAGGGGTCCCTCCTATGGCTACACCTTC. It is translated as CASSNRDRGPSYGYTF.

The rearrangement joins TRBV28 to TRBJ1-2; no clear D. V lost 3 bases and J lost 4, with 6 bases in between. CDR1 and CDR2 from the germline V gene are MDHEN and SYDVKM. The CDR3 runs 12 residues. The CDR3 DNA reads TGTGCCAGCAGTTTCGGAGTCTATGGCTACACCTTC. Protein sequence: CASSFGVYGYTF.

The gene calls are TRBV12-5 and TRBJ1-1, with D hard to call. The CDR3 length is 11 residues. V was pared by 6 bases and J by 7 bases, with 9 bases between. Germline V CDR1 and CDR2: LGHNT, FRNRAP. DNA of the CDR3: TGTGCTAGTGGCTCCGGGGTTGAAGCTTTCTTT. It translates to CASGSGVEAFF. Complete variable domain (other parts from reference TRBV12-5 and TRBJ1-1): DARVTQTPRHKVTEMGQEVTMRCQPILGHNTVFWYRQTMMQGLELLAYFRNRAPLDDSGMPKDRFSAEMPDATLATLKIQPSEPRDSAVYFCASGSGVEAFFGQGTRLTVV.

V is TRBV7-3 and J is TRBJ2-5, with a possible D match to TRBD2 (5 bases). The V gene lost 2 bases and the J gene lost 2 bases, with 9 bases spanning the gap. Germline V CDR1 and CDR2: SGHTA, FQGTGA. CDR3 length: 14 amino acids. The CDR3 DNA follows: TGTGCCAGCAGCTTAGGCGGGTTTCAAGAGACCCAGTACTTC. It translates to CASSLGGFQETQYF. The full variable domain, with the rest looked up from reference TRBV7-3 and TRBJ2-5, is GAGVSQTPSNKVTEKGKYVELRCDPISGHTALYWYRQSLGQGPEFLIYFQGTGAADDSGLPNDRFFAVRPEGSVSTLKIQRTERGDSAVYLCASSLGGFQETQYFGPGTRLLVL.

This sequence joins TRBV6-6 and TRBJ2-3, with no clear D. CDR1 is MNHNY and CDR2 is SVGAGI in the germline V gene (reference sequence). The CDR3 contains 14 residues. The germline V and J ends were trimmed by 5 bases and 2 bases, with 11 bases remaining between them. CDR3 coding DNA: TGTGCCAGCAGTGGCTCCGTGGTCACAGATACGCAGTATTTT. Translating it yields CASSGSVVTDTQYF.

V is TRBV4-1 and J is TRBJ1-5; TRBD1 aligns across 11 bases. The CDR3 is 15 amino acids. Germline V gene lookup returns CDR1 MGHRA and CDR2 YSYEKL. With V trimmed by 5 bases and J by 6 bases, 6 bases remained unmatched. The CDR3 region has the DNA TGCGCCAGCAGCATAGGGACAGGGGGGCTTCAGCCCCAGCATTTT. This sequence encodes CASSIGTGGLQPQHF.

The chain has TRBV2 and TRBJ2-5, with D possibly being TRBD2 (6 bases). The CDR3 has 13 residues. Trimming left V 7 bases short and J 4 bases short, with 13 bases between. The germline V gene has CDR1 SNHLY and CDR2 FYNNEI. The CDR3 spells CASKRRGGETQYF. The CDR3 DNA follows: TGTGCCAGCAAAAGGAGGGGTGGAGAGACCCAGTACTTC.

This clone was seen just once. CDR3 bases: TGTGCCAGCAGCGTAGACGGCGGGAGTGCGTACGAGCAGTACTTC. Its protein is CASSVDGGSAYEQYF. The chain links TRBV9 to TRBJ2-7; 7 bases are shared with TRBD2. The CDR3 contains 15 residues. Per germline, CDR1 SGDLS and CDR2 YYNGEE. V shed 0 bases, J shed 4 bases, and the junction held 7 bases outside the gene matches.

The V call is TRBV29-1, the J call TRBJ2-3, with 14 bases matching TRBD2. V gave up 4 bases and J gave up 6 bases; unmatched junction bases: 6. Germline V gene sequence: CDR1 SQVTM, CDR2 ANQGSEA. This CDR3 contains 15 residues. The CDR3 nucleotides are TGCAGCGTTGCAGGGACTAGCGGGAGTGTGGATACGCAGTATTTT. The encoded protein is CSVAGTSGSVDTQYF.

The gene calls are TRBV27 and TRBJ2-2; weak D call: TRBD2 (6 bases). From germline, CDR1 is MNHEY and CDR2 SMNVEV (reference sequence). V lost 2 bases, J lost 0 bases, and 10 bases lay in between. The CDR3 spans 16 residues. The DNA of the CDR3 is TGTGCCAGCAGTTTACGCGGGGTACCGAACACCGGGGAGCTGTTTTTT. It encodes CASSLRGVPNTGELFF.

The chain joins TRBV5-6 to TRBJ1-1; TRBD1 agrees at 10 bases. After removal of 4 bases from V and 7 bases from J, the junction contained 13 bases not matched to a gene. The CDR3 is 16 amino acids. In germline, CDR1 is SGHDT, CDR2 YYEEEE. CDR3 sequence (DNA): TGTGCCAGCAGCCGTGACAGGGGGCGCGTGATTCTTGAAGCTTTCTTT. Its translation is CASSRDRGRVILEAFF.

This chain joins TRBV5-4 and TRBJ2-2, with D tentatively TRBD1 (6 bases). V lost 9 bases to trimming and J lost 7 bases, with 16 bases between them. Germline V gene sequence: CDR1 SGHNT, CDR2 YYREEE (reference sequence). The CDR3 sequence is 13 residues long. In DNA form, the CDR3 reads TGTGCCACCCAGGGGCCCGGGAACGGGGAGCTGTTTTTT. Its protein is CATQGPGNGELFF.

The rearrangement uses TRBV9 and TRBJ2-1, with D maybe TRBD2 (6 bases). There are 15 residues in the CDR3. Germline CDR1 reads SGDLS; CDR2 reads YYNGEE. Trimming stripped 0 bases from V and 4 bases from J, with 11 bases between. CDR3 in DNA: TGTGCCAGCAGCGTAGCCGACGGGACTTACAATGAGCAGTTCTTC. Translating gives CASSVADGTYNEQFF.

The chain has TRBV2 and TRBJ2-2; D may be TRBD2 (6 bases). This CDR3 is built from 14 residues. V was trimmed by 4 bases and J by 1 base, leaving 7 bases between them. Per the germline V gene, CDR1 is SNHLY and CDR2 is FYNNEI. The CDR3 loop reads CASSGLENTGELFF. The CDR3 DNA follows: TGTGCCAGCAGTGGACTAGAGAACACCGGGGAGCTGTTTTTT.

This clone was recorded only once. The V call is TRBV9, the J call TRBJ1-5; weak D call: TRBD1 (6 bases). With 3 bases removed from V and 7 bases from J, the gap between germline ends came to 11 bases. This CDR3 is built from 13 residues. Per the germline V gene, CDR1 is SGDLS and CDR2 is YYNGEE. This CDR3 is CASSAGVSQPQHF. The CDR3 coding sequence is TGTGCCAGCAGCGCAGGGGTTTCGCAGCCCCAGCATTTT.

The gene calls are TRBV28 and TRBJ1-3, with 10 bases fitting TRBD1. Germline CDR1 and CDR2: MDHEN and SYDVKM. The V gene end was trimmed by 7 bases and the J gene end by 4 bases; junction bases not matched to a gene: 7. The CDR3 runs to 15 residues. In DNA form, the CDR3 reads TGTGCCAGCACCCCGGACAGGGGGGTCGGAAACACCATATATTTT. It translates to CASTPDRGVGNTIYF.

The rearrangement joins TRBV28 to TRBJ1-2; 8 nucleotides align to TRBD1. This CDR3 region has 13 residues. Germline CDR1 is MDHEN and CDR2 is SYDVKM. V shed 5 bases, J shed 8 bases, and the junction held 7 bases outside the gene matches. CDR3: CASSPYAGGGYTF. The CDR3 DNA is TGTGCCAGCAGTCCCTATGCAGGGGGCGGCTACACCTTC.